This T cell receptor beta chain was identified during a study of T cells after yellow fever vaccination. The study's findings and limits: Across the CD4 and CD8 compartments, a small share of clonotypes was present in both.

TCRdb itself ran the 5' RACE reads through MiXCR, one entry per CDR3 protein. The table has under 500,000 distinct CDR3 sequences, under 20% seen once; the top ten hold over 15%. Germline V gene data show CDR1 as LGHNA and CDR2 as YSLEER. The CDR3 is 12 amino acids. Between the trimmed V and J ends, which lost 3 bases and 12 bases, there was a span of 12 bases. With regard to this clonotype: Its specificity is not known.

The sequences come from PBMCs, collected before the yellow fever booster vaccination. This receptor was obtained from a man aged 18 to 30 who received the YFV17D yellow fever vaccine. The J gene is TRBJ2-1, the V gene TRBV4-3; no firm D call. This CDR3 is CASSQARAVQFF. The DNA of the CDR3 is TGCGCCAGCAGCCAGGCTAGAGCAGTGCAGTTCTTC.